The 9 T cell receptor beta chains given below trace back to one sample, sequenced in a study of cytomegalovirus exposure and HLA in healthy donors. PCR was performed using 60 Vbeta and 13 Jbeta primers. Data came from immunoSEQ multiplex PCR; TCRdb stores just in-frame clones and leaves some out. The top ten clones hold more than 2.5% of a sample with 150,000 or so clones, around 80% of them seen once. The material sequenced was PBMCs. These receptors were obtained from a middle-aged man in good health and CMV-seronegative.

This clone was recorded once. The chain recombines TRBV7-2 with TRBJ2-1; D perhaps matches TRBD2 (6 bases). Germline-derived CDR1 and CDR2 are SGHTA and FQGNSA. The CDR3 is 14 amino acids. V dropped 5 bases and J dropped 5 bases, with 13 bases sitting between them. CDR3 in amino acids: CASSPRGTHNEQFF. DNA of the CDR3: TGTGCCAGCAGCCCCCGCGGGACCCACAATGAGCAGTTCTTC.

CDR3 sequence reads: CSVGPLAGGGYNEQFF. The CDR3 bases are TGCAGCGTTGGGCCACTAGCGGGGGGGGGTTACAATGAGCAGTTCTTC. This chain joins TRBV29-1 and TRBJ2-1, with 13 bases identical to TRBD2. CDR1 SQVTM and CDR2 ANQGSEA come from the germline V gene. The CDR3 length is 16 residues. V lost 4 bases, J lost 4 bases, and 7 bases stayed unmatched.

This chain links TRBV5-1 with TRBJ2-3, with TRBD1 matching over 8 bases. Germline loops: CDR1 SGHRS, CDR2 YFSETQ. V gave up 4 bases and J gave up 1 base; unmatched junction bases: 5. This CDR3 spans 15 amino acids. The CDR3 DNA sequence: TGCGCCAGCAGCCTGACGGACAGGGGCACAGATACGCAGTATTTT. Its protein is CASSLTDRGTDTQYF.

The chain combines TRBV7-9 with TRBJ1-1; D is possibly TRBD1 (5 bases). Germline lookup yields CDR1 SEHNR and CDR2 FQNEAQ (reference sequence). The ends were cut back, 2 bases at V and 2 bases at J, with 12 bases in the middle. This CDR3 is built from 15 residues. CDR3 nucleotides: TGTGCCAGCAGCTTAATTAGGGGTTTCAACACTGAAGCTTTCTTT. It translates to CASSLIRGFNTEAFF.

The chain joins TRBV6-5 to TRBJ1-2; D gene uncertain. The germline V gene encodes CDR1 MNHEY and CDR2 SVGAGI. V dropped 9 bases and J dropped 3 bases, with 14 bases sitting between them. The length of the CDR3 is 13 residues. The CDR3 nucleotides read TGTGCCAGTAAAGATCCGCGTTACTATGGCTACACCTTC. Translating it yields CASKDPRYYGYTF.

The CDR3 DNA follows: TGTGCCAGCTCCCCACCCCCGGGGTGGGATAACTATGGCTACACCTTC. Encoded protein: CASSPPPGWDNYGYTF. This rearrangement joins TRBV7-9 to TRBJ1-2; the D is unclear. Looked up from germline, CDR1 is SEHNR and CDR2 is FQNEAQ (reference sequence). Trimming removed 8 bases from V and 1 base from J, with 20 bases in between. The CDR3 is 16 residues long.

J is TRBJ1-4 and V is TRBV28, with 8 bases matching TRBD1. The CDR3 loop spans 14 amino acids. CDR1 is MDHEN, CDR2 SYDVKM, per germline. Losses at the gene ends were 4 bases for V and 11 bases for J; bases not matched to a gene: 9. CDR3 protein: CASSSGTGTGKLFF. In nucleotides, the CDR3 is TGTGCCAGCAGTTCGGGGACAGGAACGGGGAAACTGTTTTTT.

V is TRBV28 and J is TRBJ2-3; 8 nucleotides agree with TRBD2. Germline CDR1 MDHEN, CDR2 SYDVKM. This CDR3 has 15 residues. V was pared by 7 bases and J by 0 bases, with 6 bases of the junction left unmatched. For the CDR3, the DNA is TGTGCCAGCACCTCCGGGGGGGCTAGCACAGATACGCAGTATTTT. Its translation is CASTSGGASTDTQYF.

V is TRBV28 and J is TRBJ2-7, with a weak D call TRBD2 (6 bases). V was shortened by 4 bases and J by 7 bases, with 20 bases between the two germline ends. Germline values: CDR1 MDHEN, CDR2 SYDVKM. This CDR3 spans 15 amino acids. CDR3 loop: CASSSPDTEDYEQYF. The CDR3 coding sequence is TGTGCCAGCAGTTCACCGGACACGGAGGACTATGAGCAGTACTTC.